Below are 31 T cell receptor beta chains sequenced from a single sample in a study of post-analysis software for immune sequencing data. Whole-study results and caveats: Compared with controls, patients had more of five TRBV segments, including TRBV5-6, TRBV5-1 and TRBV20-1.

cDNA libraries for TCR beta contained unique molecular identifiers. TCRdb independently ran MiXCR on the PCR reads; one entry per CDR3 protein. The table shows about 500,000 distinct CDR3 sequences, with roughly 45% occurring only once. The antigens these receptors bind are not known. Sequenced: blood. The receptors here all came from a girl aged 5 to 17 with multiple sclerosis.

This clonotype was seen just once. The CDR3: CASSSPTRSAYEQYF. CDR3 in DNA: TGTGCCAGCAGCTCCCCGACTAGGAGCGCCTACGAGCAGTACTTC. The chain couples TRBV11-2 to TRBJ2-7; perhaps TRBD2 as D (6 bases). Germline V lookup: CDR1 SGHAT, CDR2 FQNNGV. V dropped 4 bases and J dropped 2 bases, with 15 bases sitting between them. This CDR3 contains 15 residues.

This clonotype has more than one count but fewer than ten. The genes are TRBV27 and TRBJ2-1, with D unclear. The germline V gene encodes CDR1 MNHEY and CDR2 SMNVEV (reference sequence). This CDR3 is built from 14 residues. V lost 9 bases and J lost 4, with 16 bases in between. CDR3 in amino acids: CASSRLPLYNEQFF. The CDR3 DNA sequence: TGTGCCAGTTCGAGGCTACCACTATACAATGAGCAGTTCTTC.

This clonotype showed up just a few times. The chain recombines TRBV5-1 with TRBJ2-7, with D possibly being TRBD1 or TRBD2 (5 bases each). Germline CDR1 reads SGHRS; CDR2 reads YFSETQ. The CDR3 loop spans 15 amino acids. V was pared by 3 bases and J by 3 bases, with 16 bases between. The CDR3 loop reads CASSSGTTRGYEQYF. In DNA form, the CDR3 reads TGCGCCAGCAGCTCAGGGACGACAAGGGGCTACGAGCAGTACTTC. Supplemented by reference TRBV5-1 and TRBJ2-7, the full variable domain reads KAGVTQTPRYLIKTRGQQVTLSCSPISGHRSVSWYQQTPGQGLQFLFEYFSETQRNKGNFPGRFSGRQFSNSRSEMNVSTLELGDSALYLCASSSGTTRGYEQYFGPGTRLTVT.

V usage is TRBV12-3 or TRBV12-4 and J usage is TRBJ2-1; 8 bases line up with TRBD2. The CDR3 runs to 18 residues. With 4 bases clipped from V and 9 bases from J, the junction kept 20 bases outside the gene matches. CDR3 sequence reads: CASSSSRPGTSKSSEQFF. The DNA of the CDR3 is TGTGCCAGCAGTTCTAGCCGTCCCGGGACTAGTAAATCCAGTGAGCAGTTCTTC.

This clonotype showed up just a few times. The germline gene is not matched at one end of the junction; a read error may be the cause. The chain employs TRBV29-1 and TRBJ2-5, with 8 nucleotides matching TRBD1. The assigned J gene may be wrong: the sequence end matches TRBJ2-7 better. Germline V gene lookup returns CDR1 SQVTM and CDR2 ANQGSEA. This CDR3 has 12 residues. The CDR3 DNA reads as TGCAACGTTGTAGACAGGGGCTACGAGCAGTACTTC. It encodes CNVVDRGYEQYF.

J is TRBJ1-4 and V is TRBV20-1; 8 bases agree with TRBD1. Unmatched junction bases numbered 3, after V lost 5 bases and J lost 4 bases. Germline CDR1 reads DFQATT; CDR2 reads SNEGSKA (reference sequence). This CDR3 is 13 amino acids long. CDR3 loop: CSALDRGNEKLFF. Written as DNA, the CDR3 is TGCAGTGCTTTAGACAGGGGTAATGAAAAACTGTTTTTT.

This sequence joins TRBV7-9 and TRBJ2-1, with 8 bases fitting TRBD2. This CDR3 is built from 15 residues. With V trimmed by 5 bases and J by 5 bases, 8 bases remained unmatched. Germline assignment: CDR1 SEHNR and CDR2 FQNEAQ (reference sequence). CDR3 region: CASSASGTRNNEQFF. The CDR3 coding sequence is TGTGCCAGCAGCGCATCCGGGACTAGGAACAATGAGCAGTTCTTC.

This clonotype was counted only a few times. The chain couples TRBV11-2 to TRBJ2-7, with 8 nucleotides matching TRBD1. The CDR3 sequence is 15 residues long. Per germline, CDR1 SGHAT and CDR2 FQNNGV. V dropped 5 bases and J dropped 2; count of bases not matched to a gene: 8. CDR3 coding DNA: TGTGCCAGCAGCAAGAGGGGACAGGACACCTACGAGCAGTACTTC. It codes for CASSKRGQDTYEQYF.

V and J are TRBV7-3 and TRBJ2-1; D perhaps matches TRBD2 (5 bases). CDR3 size: 15 residues. V shed 3 bases and J shed 0 bases, with 9 bases lying between them. The germline V gene has CDR1 SGHTA and CDR2 FQGTGA. The CDR3 coding sequence is TGTGCCAGCAGCTTTTATCGGGGCTCCTACAATGAGCAGTTCTTC. Residues: CASSFYRGSYNEQFF.

This chain connects TRBV20-1 to TRBJ2-5; 7 bases map to TRBD1. The junction had 7 bases not matched to a gene; V was cut back by 6 bases and J by 3 bases. The CDR3 runs to 13 residues. Per the germline V gene, CDR1 is DFQATT and CDR2 is SNEGSKA (reference sequence). This chain's CDR3 is CSAHPGTEETQYF. The DNA of the CDR3 is TGCAGTGCCCACCCCGGGACAGAAGAGACCCAGTACTTC.

This chain uses TRBV12-3 or TRBV12-4 with TRBJ2-7, with 8 bases aligning to TRBD1. V was clipped by 3 bases and J by 7 bases; unmatched bases: 17. This CDR3 is 17 amino acids long. In DNA form, the CDR3 reads TGTGCCAGCAGTTTCGACAGGGGACTCCCCTGGTCAAGAGAGCAGTACTTC. Amino acids: CASSFDRGLPWSREQYF.

V usage is TRBV12-3 or TRBV12-4 and J usage is TRBJ2-7, with 7 positions matching TRBD1. This CDR3 has 14 residues. V shed 0 bases, J shed 8 bases, and the junction held 7 bases outside the gene matches. The CDR3: CASSLASGGKKQYF. CDR3 sequence (DNA): TGTGCCAGCAGTTTAGCGTCAGGGGGTAAAAAGCAGTACTTC.

CDR3 region: CSARAGTQETQYF. In nucleotides, the CDR3 is TGCAGTGCCCGGGCAGGGACCCAAGAGACCCAGTACTTC. The rearrangement links TRBV20-1 to TRBJ2-5; perhaps D is TRBD1 or TRBD2 (5 bases each). The CDR3 extends over 13 amino acids. Per the germline V gene, CDR1 is DFQATT and CDR2 is SNEGSKA (reference sequence). Trimming left V 6 bases short and J 1 base short, with 12 bases between.

CDR3: CASRTTRGGWGYTF. In DNA form, the CDR3 reads TGTGCCAGCAGAACAACTAGGGGGGGCTGGGGCTACACCTTC. The chain uses TRBV28 and TRBJ1-2, with D possibly being TRBD1 (6 bases). Per germline, CDR1 MDHEN and CDR2 SYDVKM. V was trimmed by 6 bases and J by 8 bases, leaving 19 bases between them. The CDR3 sequence is 14 residues long.

This chain joins TRBV29-1 and TRBJ2-1; D remains unclear. CDR1 is SQVTM, CDR2 ANQGSEA, per germline. V was trimmed by 2 bases and J by 13 bases, leaving 9 bases between them. This CDR3 contains 10 residues. CDR3 DNA sequence: TGCAGCGTTGAATCGGACCCCCAGTTCTTC. Translation gives CSVESDPQFF.

This rearrangement joins TRBV20-1 to TRBJ2-5; 7 nucleotides agree with TRBD2. There are 16 residues in the CDR3. Germline V gene data show CDR1 as DFQATT and CDR2 as SNEGSKA (reference sequence). The J segment lost 5 bases and the V segment lost 6 bases, leaving 18 bases of the junction unmatched. The CDR3 nucleotides read TGCAGTGCGGAAGGGAGGGAGAGCCTTCGGTGGGAGACCCAGTACTTC. Translation: CSAEGRESLRWETQYF.

The chain combines TRBV15 with TRBJ1-5; D call uncertain. CDR3 size: 16 residues. Germline V gene sequence: CDR1 LNHNV, CDR2 YYDKDF (reference sequence). Trimming pared 5 bases from V and 0 bases from J, leaving 14 bases between. This chain's CDR3 is CATSGRFKDSNQPQHF. The CDR3 region has the DNA TGTGCCACCAGCGGGCGGTTCAAGGATAGCAATCAGCCCCAGCATTTT.

The chain links TRBV28 to TRBJ2-1, with D unclear. V lost 3 bases, J lost 4 bases, and 7 bases lay in between. The germline gives CDR1 MDHEN, CDR2 SYDVKM. This CDR3 is 13 amino acids long. CDR3 DNA sequence: TGTGCCAGCAGTTTGATGAGGTACAATGAGCAGTTCTTC. Protein sequence: CASSLMRYNEQFF.

J is TRBJ1-4 and V is TRBV20-1, with D possibly matching TRBD1 (5 bases). V lost 8 bases and J 5 bases, leaving 24 bases between the germline ends. The germline V gene has CDR1 DFQATT and CDR2 SNEGSKA (reference sequence). The CDR3 consists of 16 residues. This chain's CDR3 is CSTYDSDEPLNEKLFF. The CDR3 DNA reads TGCAGTACTTATGACAGCGACGAACCCCTAAATGAAAAACTGTTTTTT.

Comments on this clonotype: The CDR3 does not end in the conserved phenylalanine or tryptophan, so this is likely a read error. The chain recombines TRBV5-6 with TRBJ2-1, with a possible D match to TRBD2 (6 bases). CDR1 and CDR2 from the germline V gene are SGHDT and YYEEEE. The CDR3 length is 14 residues. The V end was cut by 4 bases, the J end by 10 bases, with 18 bases between. This CDR3 reads CASSTSGTRYEQFY. For the CDR3, the DNA is TGTGCCAGCAGCACATCAGGGACTCGCTACGAGCAGTTCTAC.

The chain is built from TRBV5-1 and TRBJ2-5; TRBD2 aligns across 9 bases. CDR1 and CDR2 (germline): SGHRS, YFSETQ. The CDR3 is 16 amino acids. J lost 4 bases, V lost 1 base, and 8 bases had no gene match. This chain's CDR3 is CASSLFAGGVGETQYF. As DNA, the CDR3 is TGCGCCAGCAGCTTGTTCGCGGGAGGGGTGGGAGAGACCCAGTACTTC. The entire variable domain, with the rest obtained from reference TRBV5-1 and TRBJ2-5, is as follows: KAGVTQTPRYLIKTRGQQVTLSCSPISGHRSVSWYQQTPGQGLQFLFEYFSETQRNKGNFPGRFSGRQFSNSRSEMNVSTLELGDSALYLCASSLFAGGVGETQYFGPGTRLLVL.

This chain joins TRBV11-2 and TRBJ2-1; tentatively, D is TRBD1 (6 bases). The CDR3 extends over 15 amino acids. Germline loops: CDR1 SGHAT, CDR2 FQNNGV. Trimming took off 6 bases at V and 4 bases at J, with 16 bases between the two ends. CDR3 in DNA: TGTGCCAGCAGACCCACAACAGGGATATACAATGAGCAGTTCTTC. Its translation is CASRPTTGIYNEQFF.

The CDR3 bases are TGTGCCAGCAGCTTTGGTGGAAACAATGAGCAGTTCTTC. Translating gives CASSFGGNNEQFF. The chain recombines TRBV11-2 with TRBJ2-1; no clear D gene. This CDR3 comprises 13 residues. Trimming left V 3 bases short and J 5 bases short, with 8 bases between. Germline-derived CDR1 and CDR2 are SGHAT and FQNNGV. Looking up the rest from reference TRBV11-2 and TRBJ2-1 gives the full variable domain: EAGVAQSPRYKIIEKRQSVAFWCNPISGHATLYWYQQILGQGPKLLIQFQNNGVVDDSQLPKDRFSAERLKGVDSTLKIQPAKLEDSAVYLCASSFGGNNEQFFGPGTRLTVL.

In this sample, this clonotype turned up a few times. V is TRBV28 and J is TRBJ2-7, with D unclear. Germline V gene lookup returns CDR1 MDHEN and CDR2 SYDVKM. V was clipped by 6 bases and J by 0 bases, with 9 bases between them. The CDR3 extends over 13 amino acids. CDR3 loop: CASRAPYSYEQYF. CDR3 sequence (DNA): TGTGCCAGCAGAGCCCCTTACTCCTACGAGCAGTACTTC. The complete variable domain, with remaining parts taken from reference TRBV28 and TRBJ2-7, reads DVKVTQSSRYLVKRTGEKVFLECVQDMDHENMFWYRQDPGLGLRLIYFSYDVKMKEKGDIPEGYSVSREKKERFSLILESASTNQTSMYLCASRAPYSYEQYFGPGTRLTVT.

The rearrangement uses TRBV11-1 and TRBJ2-5; D gene ambiguous. The CDR3 contains 13 residues. Germline CDR1 and CDR2: SGHAT and FQDESV (reference sequence). V dropped 3 bases and J dropped 2 bases, with 7 bases sitting between them. The CDR3 DNA follows: TGTGCCAGCAGCTTGGTCAGACAAGAGACCCAGTACTTC. This encodes CASSLVRQETQYF.

The chain employs TRBV27 and TRBJ2-1; 7 positions match TRBD2. Germline CDR1 reads MNHEY; CDR2 reads SMNVEV (reference sequence). V gave up 3 bases and J gave up 1 base; unmatched junction bases: 9. The CDR3 loop spans 17 amino acids. The CDR3 here is CASSFSPRLASYNEQFF. The CDR3, as DNA: TGTGCCAGCAGTTTTAGCCCCCGACTAGCTTCCTACAATGAGCAGTTCTTC.

This chain connects TRBV11-2 to TRBJ2-1; D might be TRBD2 (5 bases). This CDR3 has 14 amino acids. V lost 0 bases, J lost 9 bases, and 12 bases lay in between. Germline loops: CDR1 SGHAT, CDR2 FQNNGV. The CDR3 coding sequence is TGTGCCAGCAGCTTAGATATCTCCGGAGGTGAGCAGTTCTTC. Translating it yields CASSLDISGGEQFF.

This clonotype has more than one count but fewer than ten. The chain links TRBV12-3 or TRBV12-4 to TRBJ2-1; 11 bases line up with TRBD2. V shed 6 bases and J 2 bases; nucleotides not matched to a gene: 6. The CDR3 length is 16 residues. The CDR3 loop is CASRRGTSGTYNEQFF. DNA for the CDR3: TGTGCCAGCAGACGGGGGACTAGCGGAACCTACAATGAGCAGTTCTTC.

The gene calls are TRBV6-2 or TRBV6-3 and TRBJ2-3; 12 nucleotides match TRBD2. Germline CDR1 reads MNHEY; CDR2 reads SVGEGT. The J segment lost 5 bases and the V segment lost 4 bases, leaving 19 bases of the junction unmatched. The CDR3 has 20 amino acids. As DNA, the CDR3 is TGTGCCAGCAGTTCGGGTTTTTCTAGCGGGAGGGCCGTTTCAAGAGATACGCAGTATTTT. Its translation: CASSSGFSSGRAVSRDTQYF.

J is TRBJ2-7 and V is TRBV6-1, with 7 nucleotides matching TRBD1. V was clipped by 6 bases and J by 5 bases; unmatched bases: 13. The CDR3 is 15 amino acids. Germline-derived CDR1 and CDR2 are MNHNS and SASEGT. CDR3 in amino acids: CASRITRGGGDEQYF. The CDR3 DNA sequence: TGTGCCAGCAGAATCACCCGAGGGGGCGGAGACGAGCAGTACTTC.

The genes are TRBV14 and TRBJ2-7, with TRBD1 as a possible D gene (5 bases). Germline loops: CDR1 SGHDN, CDR2 FVKESK. With 1 base removed from V and 5 bases from J, the gap between germline ends came to 12 bases. The length of the CDR3 is 14 residues. The CDR3 protein is CASSQARGSNEQYF. The CDR3 coding sequence is TGTGCCAGCAGCCAAGCTAGGGGTTCCAACGAGCAGTACTTC.